The rows below give T cell receptor beta chains drawn from one sample of a study of blood T cell repertoires in COVID-19. The protocol was immunoSEQ multiplex PCR, while the TCRdb copy is restricted to in-frame clones and leaves out a portion. The sample lists some 200,000 clones; about four fifths were seen once. Sequenced input: PBMCs or T cells enriched from blood (not recorded which). Receptors originate from a middle-aged man who had recovered from COVID-19. Each CDR3 is given with its conserved first and last residue. A D gene is named only where the DNA matches it firmly. The size field is filled for only some rows; it gives once, few, many or a size class.

clone_size	j_call	d_call	v_call	cdr3_nt	cdr3_aa
.	TRBJ1-1	.	TRBV10-3	TGTGCCATCAGCCGGGGGTCAGACACTGAAGCTTTCTTT	CAISRGSDTEAFF
.	TRBJ2-7	TRBD2	TRBV24-1	TGTGCCACCAGTGACCCATCGGGGGCGGGGGGCGACGAGCAGTACTTC	CATSDPSGAGGDEQYF
.	TRBJ1-5	TRBD1	TRBV27	TGTGCCAGCAGTCGTGGACAGGTAAACAATCAGCCCCAGCATTTT	CASSRGQVNNQPQHF
.	TRBJ1-3	.	TRBV6-1	TGTGCCAGCAGTGAAGCGTGGGCGGACATTGTTTTT	CASSEAWADIVF
few	TRBJ1-3	TRBD1	TRBV3-1/TRBV3-2	TGTGCCAGCAGCCAATTGTCCCTCTGGAGGACAGGGGACGGAAACACCATATATTTT	CASSQLSLWRTGDGNTIYF
.	TRBJ2-1	.	TRBV5-1	TGCGCCAGCAGCTTGCTTTGGCCGACAAGCTCCTACAATGAGCAGTTCTTC	CASSLLWPTSSYNEQFF
.	TRBJ2-1	TRBD2	TRBV5-4	TGTGCCAGCAGCTTGGGACGCGGGGGGGCTGACAATGAGCAGTTCTTC	CASSLGRGGADNEQFF
once	TRBJ2-7	.	TRBV10-2	TGCGCCAGCAGCGTTCCCGAGCAGTACTTC	CASSVPEQYF
once	TRBJ2-1	TRBD1	TRBV7-2	TGTGCCAGCAAGGGGGCGGTTTCCTACAATGAGCAGTTCTTC	CASKGAVSYNEQFF
.	TRBJ2-3	.	TRBV9	TGTGCCAGCAGCGCCCAGTGGGGCGGGGCCACAGATACGCAGTATTTT	CASSAQWGGATDTQYF
.	TRBJ2-5	.	TRBV7-6	TGTGCCAGCAGCTTAGGTCCGGTCCAAGAGACCCAGTACTTC	CASSLGPVQETQYF
.	TRBJ1-6	.	TRBV18	TGTGCCAGCTCACCACCTGGAAGGGGGGGGAATTCACCCCTCCACTTT	CASSPPGRGGNSPLHF
.	TRBJ1-5	.	TRBV7-8	TGTGCCAGCAGCAAGACAGATAGCAATCAGCCCCAGCATTTT	CASSKTDSNQPQHF
.	TRBJ1-1	TRBD1	TRBV7-9	TGTGCCAGCAGCTCGATACACGACAGGGCTGGAGACACTGAAGCTTTCTTT	CASSSIHDRAGDTEAFF
.	TRBJ1-1	TRBD1	TRBV15	TGTGCCACCAGCCACTTCCGACAGGGCCTGAACACTGAAGCTTTCTTT	CATSHFRQGLNTEAFF
.	TRBJ2-1	.	TRBV4-3	TGCGCCAGCAGCCAAGTGCTGGGACACTATGAGCAGTTCTTC	CASSQVLGHYEQFF
.	TRBJ1-2	.	TRBV6-2/TRBV6-3	TGTGCCAGCAGTACGGGGGTATTTGGCGGCTACACCTTC	CASSTGVFGGYTF
.	TRBJ2-2	.	TRBV7-9	TGTGCCAGCAGCTTGCCCGGGGCCGGGGAGCTGTTTTTT	CASSLPGAGELFF
.	TRBJ2-1	.	TRBV19	TGTGCCAGTAGTACCCACTCAACTCGTACAGGGAATGAGCAGTTCTTC	CASSTHSTRTGNEQFF
.	TRBJ1-1	.	TRBV11-3	TGTGCCAGCAGCGGGACCGGGACTGAGGGGCCTGAAGCTTTCTTT	CASSGTGTEGPEAFF
.	TRBJ1-3	.	TRBV11-2	TGTGCCAGCAGCTTAGCTGCAGGTGTCTCTGGAAACACCATATATTTT	CASSLAAGVSGNTIYF
.	TRBJ2-3	TRBD2	TRBV3-1/TRBV3-2	TGTGCCAGCAGCCAAGGGAATAGCGGGGCCACAGATACGCAGTATTTT	CASSQGNSGATDTQYF
.	TRBJ1-6	.	TRBV6-5	TGTGCCAGCAGTTACCGGCCTAGCTCCTATAATTCACCCCTCCACTTT	CASSYRPSSYNSPLHF
.	TRBJ2-1	.	TRBV29-1	TGCAGCGTTGAAGGGGCGGGACAGAATTACAATGAGCAGTTCTTC	CSVEGAGQNYNEQFF
.	TRBJ1-4	.	TRBV6-5	TGTGCCAGCCCCCGGGGGGGGCTTTCTAATGAAAAACTGTTTTTT	CASPRGGLSNEKLFF
.	TRBJ2-1	TRBD2	TRBV9	TGTGCCAGCAGCGTATTGAGCGGGGGGACTAATGAGCAGTTCTTC	CASSVLSGGTNEQFF
.	TRBJ1-2	TRBD1	TRBV20-1	TGCAGTGCCAGTGAGGGGGCAACGGATGGCTACACCTTC	CSASEGATDGYTF
.	TRBJ1-2	.	TRBV29-1	TGCAGCGCCATGTCCGGAGGGGGGGACTATGGCTACACCTTC	CSAMSGGGDYGYTF
.	TRBJ1-1	.	TRBV30	TGTGCCTGGAGCGTCATTACGGCTGAAGCTTTCTTT	CAWSVITAEAFF
.	TRBJ1-4	.	TRBV18	TGTGCCAGCTCGCAGCAACAGGCGGGGGAAAAACTGTTTTTT	CASSQQQAGEKLFF
.	TRBJ1-5	TRBD1	TRBV10-2	TGCGCCAGCAGTGAGGATGGGACAGGGAATCAGCCCCAGCATTTT	CASSEDGTGNQPQHF
.	TRBJ1-1	TRBD1	TRBV3-1/TRBV3-2	TGTGCCAGCAGCCCGCTTCTGGGACAGGGGGCTATTGAAGCTTTCTTT	CASSPLLGQGAIEAFF
.	TRBJ1-1	.	TRBV3-1/TRBV3-2	TGTGCCAGCAGCCAAGCCAGGGTCACTGAAGCTTTCTTT	CASSQARVTEAFF
once	TRBJ2-2	.	TRBV4-2	TGTGCCAGCAGCCAAGCTCGGCGGACCGGGGAGCTGTTTTTT	CASSQARRTGELFF
.	TRBJ1-1	.	TRBV7-6	TGTGCCAGCAGCTTAGAACAGGGCACTGAAGCTTTCTTT	CASSLEQGTEAFF
.	TRBJ1-2	.	TRBV28	TGTGCCAGCAGTCGCAGGGGTGACTATGGCTACACCTTC	CASSRRGDYGYTF
few	TRBJ2-5	.	TRBV3-1/TRBV3-2	TGTGCCAGCAGCCAAGGGACCAGGGTTGGGTTAGGAGAGACCCAGTACTTC	CASSQGTRVGLGETQYF
.	TRBJ1-2	.	TRBV2	TGTGCCAGCAGTGAGGGGGGCTATGGCTACACCTTC	CASSEGGYGYTF
.	TRBJ2-3	.	TRBV11-2	TGTGCCAGCTTTGACAGGTTCCTCACAGATACGCAGTATTTT	CASFDRFLTDTQYF
.	TRBJ1-2	.	TRBV28	TGTGCCAGCAGATCGGGGGGCTATGAGGGCTACACCTTC	CASRSGGYEGYTF
.	TRBJ2-1	TRBD1	TRBV5-6	TGTGCCAGCAGCTTCCGGGACAGGGTGGACAATGAGCAGTTCTTC	CASSFRDRVDNEQFF
.	TRBJ1-4	TRBD1	TRBV18	TGTGCCAGCTCACCGACGGGACAGGGTCGGGAAAAACTGTTTTTT	CASSPTGQGREKLFF
.	TRBJ1-1	.	TRBV2	TGTGCCAGCAGGGCCGGACAGCTGAACACTGAAGCTTTCTTT	CASRAGQLNTEAFF
.	TRBJ2-3	.	TRBV10-3	TGTGCCATCAGCAGGGTTCAGGGCACAGATACGCAGTATTTT	CAISRVQGTDTQYF
.	TRBJ1-2	TRBD1	TRBV5-5	TGTGCCAGCAGCTTTACGATCGGGACAGGGGGCTATGGCTACACCTTC	CASSFTIGTGGYGYTF
.	TRBJ2-6	.	TRBV6-5	TGTGCCAGCAGTTCAACCAGGGACACCGGGGCCAACGTCCTGACTTTC	CASSSTRDTGANVLTF
few	TRBJ1-1	TRBD1	TRBV5-1	TGCGCCAGCAGCATGGGGACAGGGGAAGCTTTCTTT	CASSMGTGEAFF
.	TRBJ2-2	TRBD2	TRBV7-6	TGTGCCAGCAGCTCGGCGGGGGCGAACACCGGGGAGCTGTTTTTT	CASSSAGANTGELFF
.	TRBJ1-1	TRBD1	TRBV5-6	TGTGCCAGCAGCACCGGACAGGGGGCCACTGAAGCTTTCTTT	CASSTGQGATEAFF
.	TRBJ1-4	.	TRBV5-5	TGTGCCAGCAGCTTGGCAGGGAGGACTAATGAAAAACTGTTTTTT	CASSLAGRTNEKLFF